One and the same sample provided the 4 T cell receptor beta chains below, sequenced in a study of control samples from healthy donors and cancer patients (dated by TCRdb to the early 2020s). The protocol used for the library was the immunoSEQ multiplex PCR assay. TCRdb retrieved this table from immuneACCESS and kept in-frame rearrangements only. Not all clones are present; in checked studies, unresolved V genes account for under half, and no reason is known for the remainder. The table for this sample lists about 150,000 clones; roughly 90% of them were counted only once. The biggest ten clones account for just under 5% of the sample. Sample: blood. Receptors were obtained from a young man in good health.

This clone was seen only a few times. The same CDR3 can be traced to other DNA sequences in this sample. For the CDR3, the DNA is TGTGCCAGCAGCCGAGACTCTTACGAGCAGTACTTC. This gives the protein CASSRDSYEQYF. V is TRBV3-1 (or the pseudogene TRBV3-2) and J is TRBJ2-7; the D is unclear. The CDR3 contains 12 residues. Germline CDR1 reads LGHDT; CDR2 reads YNNKEL (reference sequence). Trimming removed 4 bases at V and 4 bases at J, with 8 bases between.

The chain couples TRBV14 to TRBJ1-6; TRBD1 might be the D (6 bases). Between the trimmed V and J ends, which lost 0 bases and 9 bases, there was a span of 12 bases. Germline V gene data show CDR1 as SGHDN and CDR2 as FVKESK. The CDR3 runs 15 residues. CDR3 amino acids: CASSQDWGRLSPLHF. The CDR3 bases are TGTGCCAGCAGCCAAGATTGGGGGCGCCTTTCACCCCTCCACTTT.

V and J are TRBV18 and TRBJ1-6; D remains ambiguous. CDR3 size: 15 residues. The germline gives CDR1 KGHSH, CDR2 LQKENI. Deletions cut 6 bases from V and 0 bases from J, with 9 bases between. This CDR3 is CASSPEDSYNSPLHF. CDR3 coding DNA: TGTGCCAGCTCCCCAGAAGACTCCTATAATTCACCCCTCCACTTT.

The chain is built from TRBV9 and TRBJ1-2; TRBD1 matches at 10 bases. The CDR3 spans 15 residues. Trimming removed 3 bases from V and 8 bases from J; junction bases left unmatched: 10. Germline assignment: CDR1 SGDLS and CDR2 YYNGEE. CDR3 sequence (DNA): TGTGCCAGCAGCGCCCAGACAGGGGGCTTAGGGGGCTACACCTTC. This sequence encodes CASSAQTGGLGGYTF.